This TCR beta chain emerged from a study of OX40 agonist ivuxolimab in advanced cancers. Whole-study findings and limits: Expanded clones were, on average, more numerous in CD8+ T cells than in CD4+. Among the nonresponders, some also had low normalized T-cell clonal expansion. Clonal expansion among partial responders at 0.1-3.0 mg/kg ranked near the lowest.

Data came from immunoSEQ multiplex PCR; TCRdb stores just in-frame clones and leaves some out. The table records under 70,000 clones, more than 80% of them present only once. The CDR3 is 13 residues long. Trimming cost V 5 bases and J 7 bases, with 14 bases left between them. The V gene's germline CDR1 is MNHEY and CDR2 SMNVEV (reference sequence). Comments on this clone: Its antigen is not identified.

Sequencing used CD4+ or CD8+ T cells sorted from blood, obtained in a trial of the OX40 agonist ivuxolimab. The TCR originated in an adult with an advanced solid tumor such as melanoma, head and neck, liver or kidney cancer. This chain connects TRBV27 to TRBJ1-1; unclear D gene. The CDR3 bases are TGTGCCAGCAGTCCCGGACCGGCAATTGAAGCTTTCTTT. Translated: CASSPGPAIEAFF.